This T cell receptor beta chain was documented in a study of blood T cell repertoires in COVID-19. Trimming pared 5 bases from V and 0 bases from J, leaving 4 bases between. Germline CDR1 SEHNR, CDR2 FQNEAQ (reference sequence). The CDR3 contains 13 residues. This clone has a handful of counts. The protocol was immunoSEQ multiplex PCR, while the TCRdb copy is restricted to in-frame clones and leaves out a portion. The data hold 350,000 to 450,000 clones, with around 87% observed a single time. This chain connects TRBV7-9 to TRBJ2-2; D is ambiguous. Sequencing used PBMCs or T cells enriched from blood (not recorded which). This TCR was recovered from a man in his forties in a cohort exposed to, infected with or recovered from COVID-19 (not recorded which). The CDR3 nucleotides are TGTGCCAGCAGCCGAGCGAACACCGGGGAGCTGTTTTTT. Its protein is CASSRANTGELFF.